This T cell receptor (beta chain) came from a study of T-cell memory formation after mild COVID-19. Findings of the study overall: Some clones that responded were present in memory (sampled pre-infection), which suggests cross-reactive memory joined.

Remarks on this clonotype: Its antigen is currently unknown.

V shed 6 bases, J shed 1 base, and the junction held 18 bases outside the gene matches. Germline CDR1 and CDR2: MNHEY and SVGAGI. The CDR3 runs to 19 residues. Via MiXCR, TCRdb re-called the 5' RACE reads, giving one row per CDR3 protein. Here the sample spans about 160,000 distinct CDR3 sequences, roughly 30% being singletons. The sequencing input was PBMCs or a T cell subset sorted from them (not recorded which). The genes are TRBV6-5 and TRBJ1-2; 9 bases map to TRBD1. The clonotype originates from an adult woman who had mild COVID-19 (a few samples of this study predate the infection). Cell type and time point are not known. The CDR3 sequence is CASSWGYPGQGLDNYGYTF. CDR3 nucleotides: TGTGCCAGCAGCTGGGGGTATCCGGGACAGGGATTAGATAACTATGGCTACACCTTC.